In this sample, the clone carrying this TCR beta chain turned up once. The antigen remains unidentified. This sample was taken from a study of Ad26.COV2.S vaccination and SARS-CoV-2 variants. Turning to the study itself: Once, or twice with 56 days between doses, Ad26.COV2.S was given intramuscularly.

Study observations and caveats: Measurements of TCR breadth and depth may have given underestimates of the total T cell responses.

Using immunoSEQ multiplex PCR, the repertoire was profiled, and TCRdb retains in-frame clones only, with some absent. In the table there are roughly 250,000 clones, around 88% of which are singletons. The treatment here: around 19 received Ad26.COV2.S at low or high dose, single or two shots; about 5 received placebo; per-sample allocation not given. Day 63 after the first injection of vaccine or placebo was the sampling time. Based in Boston, the donor was an adult of 18-55 years. V shed 6 bases, J shed 0 bases, and the junction held 7 bases outside the gene matches. The V gene's germline CDR1 is SGHAT and CDR2 FQNNGV. The CDR3 has 15 residues.

This sample comprised peripheral blood, obtained in a trial of Ad26.COV2.S vaccine versus placebo. The chain combines TRBV11-2 with TRBJ2-5; 7 bases are shared with TRBD1. The receptor's source is a person aged 18-60 years who received the Ad26.COV2.S COVID-19 vaccine or a placebo. CDR3 sequence: CASRTVRGYQETQYF. The CDR3 region has the DNA TGTGCCAGCAGGACCGTCAGGGGGTACCAAGAGACCCAGTACTTC.